These 24 T cell receptor beta chains originate from one sample sequenced in a study of cytomegalovirus exposure and HLA in healthy donors. 60 Vbeta and 13 Jbeta primers were used in PCR. Using immunoSEQ multiplex PCR, the repertoire was profiled, and TCRdb retains in-frame clones only, with some absent. This sample's table reports 100,000 to 150,000 clones. Source material: PBMCs. Receptors were obtained from a man aged 18 to 29 in good health and CMV-seronegative.

The V and J genes are TRBV6-4 and TRBJ1-1, with D maybe TRBD1 (5 bases). CDR1 and CDR2 (germline): MRHNA, SNTAGT. Between the trimmed V and J ends, which lost 4 bases and 5 bases, there was a span of 20 bases. The CDR3 is made up of 16 amino acids. CDR3 sequence: CASSVNGYQGRTEAFF. In DNA form, the CDR3 reads TGTGCCAGCAGTGTAAATGGATATCAGGGTAGGACTGAAGCTTTCTTT.

This chain uses TRBV6-5 with TRBJ1-1; D gene uncertain. Germline V CDR1 and CDR2: MNHEY, SVGAGI. The CDR3 loop spans 13 amino acids. With 6 bases removed from V and 1 base from J, the gap between germline ends came to 9 bases. The CDR3 DNA sequence: TGTGCCAGCAGCCGACTAAGGAACACTGAAGCTTTCTTT. Its translation is CASSRLRNTEAFF.

The rearrangement joins TRBV15 to TRBJ2-2, with 7 nucleotides matching TRBD1. CDR1 and CDR2 from the germline V gene are LNHNV and YYDKDF (reference sequence). V lost 4 bases to trimming and J lost 5 bases; unmatched junction nucleotides: 7. CDR3 length: 15 amino acids. CDR3 loop: CATSTRTGRTGELFF. For the CDR3, the DNA is TGTGCCACCAGCACCCGGACAGGCCGGACCGGGGAGCTGTTTTTT. Looking up the rest from reference TRBV15 and TRBJ2-2 gives the full variable domain: DAMVIQNPRYQVTQFGKPVTLSCSQTLNHNVMYWYQQKSSQAPKLLFHYYDKDFNNEADTPDNFQSRRPNTSFCFLDIRSPGLGDTAMYLCATSTRTGRTGELFFGEGSRLTVL.

Comments on this clone: The same CDR3 arises from other DNA sequences in this sample as well. The V gene is TRBV18, the J gene TRBJ2-7; no clear D gene. V was trimmed by 3 bases and J by 3 bases, leaving 6 bases between them. The CDR3 totals 12 residues. Germline V lookup: CDR1 KGHSH, CDR2 LQKENI. Here the CDR3 reads CASSPESYEQYF. The CDR3 DNA follows: TGTGCCAGCTCACCGGAGAGCTACGAGCAGTACTTC.

V gene TRBV10-3 combines with J gene TRBJ2-7, with D perhaps TRBD2 (6 bases). Germline CDR1 reads ENHRY; CDR2 reads SYGVKD. The CDR3 spans 14 residues. The ends were cut back, 3 bases at V and 1 base at J, with 10 bases in the middle. For the CDR3, the DNA is TGTGCCATCAGTGAAGGAGGGACGTCCTACGAGCAGTACTTC. It codes for CAISEGGTSYEQYF.

This chain connects TRBV28 to TRBJ1-1; D unclear. The CDR3 runs 10 residues. Trimming removed 6 bases at V and 8 bases at J, with 7 bases between. The germline gives CDR1 MDHEN, CDR2 SYDVKM. The CDR3 loop reads CASSTVEAFF. CDR3 in DNA: TGTGCCAGCAGCACAGTCGAAGCTTTCTTT. Full variable domain (remainder filled in from reference TRBV28 and TRBJ1-1): DVKVTQSSRYLVKRTGEKVFLECVQDMDHENMFWYRQDPGLGLRLIYFSYDVKMKEKGDIPEGYSVSREKKERFSLILESASTNQTSMYLCASSTVEAFFGQGTRLTVV.

This chain uses TRBV7-9 with TRBJ2-7, with TRBD1 matching 9 bases. The CDR3 is 16 residues long. Germline V lookup: CDR1 SEHNR, CDR2 FQNEAQ (reference sequence). With 9 bases clipped from V and 1 base from J, the junction kept 13 bases outside the gene matches. The CDR3 protein is CASNPSPGQGSYEQYF. The CDR3 nucleotides are TGTGCCAGTAATCCCTCTCCGGGACAGGGTTCCTACGAGCAGTACTTC.

The rearrangement links TRBV5-4 to TRBJ1-2; a possible D gene is TRBD1 (6 bases). Germline CDR1 reads SGHNT; CDR2 reads YYREEE (reference sequence). The CDR3 is made up of 14 amino acids. V was pared by 2 bases and J by 1 base, with 9 bases between. CDR3 in amino acids: CASSFRGGNYGYTF. Written as DNA, the CDR3 is TGTGCCAGCAGCTTCAGGGGTGGTAACTATGGCTACACCTTC.

The genes are TRBV29-1 and TRBJ1-2; 9 bases line up with TRBD1. Looked up from germline, CDR1 is SQVTM and CDR2 is ANQGSEA. The CDR3 loop spans 15 amino acids. V lost 3 bases, J lost 8 bases, and 13 bases stayed unmatched. For the CDR3, the DNA is TGCAGCGTTGACCCGGACAGGGGAGATAGCTACGGCTACACCTTC. It yields the protein CSVDPDRGDSYGYTF. The variable domain in full, completed from reference TRBV29-1 and TRBJ1-2, reads SAVISQKPSRDICQRGTSLTIQCQVDSQVTMMFWYRQQPGQSLTLIATANQGSEATYESGFVIDKFPISRPNLTFSTLTVSNMSPEDSSIYLCSVDPDRGDSYGYTFGSGTRLTVV.

The V call is TRBV30, the J call TRBJ1-2; no clear D. The CDR3 consists of 15 residues. With 2 bases removed from V and 0 bases from J, the gap between germline ends came to 13 bases. Germline loops: CDR1 GTSNPN, CDR2 SVGIG (reference sequence). This CDR3 reads CAWSISGSTNYGYTF. The CDR3 DNA sequence: TGTGCCTGGAGTATTAGTGGGAGCACTAACTATGGCTACACCTTC.

J is TRBJ2-7 and V is TRBV6-1; 8 positions match TRBD2. The CDR3 extends over 15 amino acids. The junction had 5 bases not matched to a gene; V was cut back by 4 bases and J by 0 bases. Germline CDR1 and CDR2: MNHNS and SASEGT. CDR3 in amino acids: CASSAGLAGSYEQYF. The DNA of the CDR3 is TGTGCCAGCAGTGCGGGCCTAGCGGGCTCCTACGAGCAGTACTTC.

The V call is TRBV5-4, the J call TRBJ2-7; 7 bases match TRBD1. The CDR3 has 14 residues. Germline lookup yields CDR1 SGHNT and CDR2 YYREEE (reference sequence). Losses at the gene ends were 3 bases for V and 8 bases for J; bases not matched to a gene: 11. The CDR3 DNA follows: TGTGCCAGCAGCTCGGGACAGCCAACGGCGAAGCAGTACTTC. Translation: CASSSGQPTAKQYF.

The V gene is TRBV19, the J gene TRBJ1-2; D may be TRBD1 (5 bases). The CDR3 runs to 16 residues. V lost 6 bases and J 1 base, leaving 18 bases between the germline ends. Per germline, CDR1 LNHDA and CDR2 SQIVND (reference sequence). The CDR3 DNA reads TGTGCCAGTAGCGACCAGGGACTGCCCTATAACTATGGCTACACCTTC. This codes for CASSDQGLPYNYGYTF.

The V and J genes are TRBV4-1 and TRBJ1-6, with a tentative D call TRBD1 (5 bases). The germline V gene has CDR1 MGHRA and CDR2 YSYEKL. Trimming removed 0 bases at V and 8 bases at J, with 14 bases between. The CDR3 has 16 amino acids. In nucleotides, the CDR3 is TGCGCCAGCAGCCAAGAGAGGCGGGGCCGGGATTCACCCCTCCACTTT. Encoded protein: CASSQERRGRDSPLHF.

The chain carries TRBV11-2 and TRBJ1-3, with D uncertain. V was pared by 4 bases and J by 0 bases, with 10 bases between. Germline CDR1 SGHAT, CDR2 FQNNGV. The CDR3 covers 15 residues. The CDR3 reads CASSYSFSSGNTIYF. CDR3 DNA: TGTGCCAGCAGCTACAGTTTTAGCTCTGGAAACACCATATATTTT.

The chain carries TRBV2 and TRBJ1-5; no definite D call. Trimming cost V 6 bases and J 3 bases, with 9 bases left between them. Germline V gene lookup returns CDR1 SNHLY and CDR2 FYNNEI. This CDR3 spans 13 amino acids. Here the CDR3 DNA reads TGTGCCAGCAGAGTGTGGGCCAATCAGCCCCAGCATTTT. Amino acids: CASRVWANQPQHF. The full variable domain, its missing parts supplied by reference TRBV2 and TRBJ1-5, is EPEVTQTPSHQVTQMGQEVILRCVPISNHLYFYWYRQILGQKVEFLVSFYNNEISEKSEIFDDQFSVERPDGSNFTLKIRSTKLEDSAMYFCASRVWANQPQHFGDGTRLSIL.

The chain links TRBV11-2 to TRBJ1-2; 9 bases match TRBD1. The germline V gene has CDR1 SGHAT and CDR2 FQNNGV. V lost 1 base and J lost 3; bases outside the gene matches: 12. The CDR3 totals 18 residues. DNA for the CDR3: TGTGCCAGCAGCTTAGTCATCAACAACAGGGGGCGCGACTATGGCTACACCTTC. Residues: CASSLVINNRGRDYGYTF.

The rearrangement links TRBV18 to TRBJ1-1; no clear D. V gave up 0 bases and J gave up 5 bases, with 13 bases separating them. There are 15 residues in the CDR3. From germline, CDR1 is KGHSH and CDR2 LQKENI. For the CDR3, the DNA is TGTGCCAGCTCACCACCCCTCGGGAGCGGGACTGAAGCTTTCTTT. Translating it yields CASSPPLGSGTEAFF. Filled out from reference TRBV18 and TRBJ1-1, the complete variable domain reads NAGVMQNPRHLVRRRGQEARLRCSPMKGHSHVYWYRQLPEEGLKFMVYLQKENIIDESGMPKERFSAEFPKEGPSILRIQQVVRGDSAAYFCASSPPLGSGTEAFFGQGTRLTVV.

This sequence joins TRBV10-1 and TRBJ2-7, with a tentative D call TRBD2 (6 bases). V was trimmed by 0 bases and J by 2 bases, leaving 11 bases between them. CDR3 length equals 15 residues. Germline loops: CDR1 WNHNN, CDR2 SYGVQD (reference sequence). Here the CDR3 DNA reads TGCGCCAGCAGTGAGTCGAGTGCGGGGACCTACGAGCAGTACTTC. Its protein is CASSESSAGTYEQYF.

The rearrangement joins TRBV5-1 to TRBJ2-7; 10 nucleotides align to TRBD1. This CDR3 is built from 17 residues. V lost 0 bases and J lost 3; bases outside the gene matches: 9. CDR1 SGHRS and CDR2 YFSETQ come from the germline V gene. CDR3: CASSLVLAGQGVYEQYF. The CDR3 DNA follows: TGCGCCAGCAGCTTGGTTTTAGCCGGACAGGGGGTCTACGAGCAGTACTTC.

To note about this clone: Sequence at one end of the junction differs from germline and may be a read error. As DNA, the CDR3 is TGTGCCAGCAGGGAAGGCAGTAAAGAGACCCAGTACTTC. The encoded protein is CASREGSKETQYF. The chain recombines TRBV6-1 with TRBJ2-5, with D unclear. Germline lookup yields CDR1 MNHNS and CDR2 SASEGT. The CDR3 contains 13 residues.

The chain recombines TRBV27 with TRBJ2-1, with D uncertain. In germline, CDR1 is MNHEY, CDR2 SMNVEV (reference sequence). Trimming removed 5 bases from V and 4 bases from J, with 12 bases in between. This CDR3 comprises 14 residues. The CDR3 coding sequence is TGTGCCAGCAGTCCTGGCGCAGGATACAATGAGCAGTTCTTC. This sequence encodes CASSPGAGYNEQFF.

This chain links TRBV13 with TRBJ1-6, with D maybe TRBD1 (5 bases). The CDR3 length is 14 residues. With 5 bases removed from V and 5 bases from J, the gap between germline ends came to 10 bases. Germline V gene sequence: CDR1 PRHDT, CDR2 FYEKMQ (reference sequence). CDR3 sequence: CASSPGLNNSPLHF. The DNA for the CDR3 is TGTGCCAGCAGCCCGGGACTGAATAATTCACCCCTCCACTTT.

The chain uses TRBV6-4 and TRBJ2-1; TRBD1 aligns across 8 bases. The V and J ends lost 3 bases and 0 bases, in that order; junction bases with no gene match: 4. This CDR3 region has 16 residues. CDR1 MRHNA and CDR2 SNTAGT come from the germline V gene. The CDR3 DNA reads as TGTGCCAGCAGTGAGACAGGGGACGGCTCCTACAATGAGCAGTTCTTC. This codes for CASSETGDGSYNEQFF.